This T cell receptor beta chain was observed in a study of T cells in Graves' hyperthyroidism and ophthalmopathy. At the level of the study: Peripheral blood collection took place at initial diagnosis, before any treatment.

Newly diagnosed hyperthyroidism patients aged 18 to 65 years had disease lasting under 2 months. In germline, CDR1 is LNHDA, CDR2 SQIVND (reference sequence). Trimming took off 6 bases at V and 0 bases at J, with 11 bases between the two ends. The CDR3 consists of 14 residues. The investigators amplified TCR beta CDR3 regions from RNA transcripts. The primer set for the first-round RT-PCR of the TCR CDR3 was HTBI. TCRdb fed the multiplex PCR reads into MiXCR, producing one record per CDR3 protein. The table includes approximately 480,000 distinct CDR3 sequences, about 20% detected once. This clonotype was counted many times.

Sample: blood. The sequence came from a man between 18 and 35 years old with Graves' hyperthyroidism. The V and J genes are TRBV19 and TRBJ1-1; D is undetermined. DNA for the CDR3: TGTGCCAGTAGCTTCAGGCGAATGAACACTGAAGCTTTCTTT. Residues: CASSFRRMNTEAFF.